Below, one T cell receptor (beta chain) is given with its context. Its specificity is unknown. At one of its ends the junction is not consistent with the germline gene, which may arise from a read error. The data originate from a study of tumor-infiltrating lymphocytes in primary liver carcinoma. Points from the study as a whole: Tumors had a significantly higher top-250-clone fraction than blood (p = 0.039).

Starting from 500 ng of total RNA, TCR beta cDNA was produced with a primer in the constant region. Slightly modified ARM-PCR, run as three nested multiplex PCR rounds, produced the TCR beta libraries. Researchers ran the first two PCR rounds for approximately 9 cycles each with TRBV1-TRBV30 forward primers and a C-beta reverse primer. TCRdb processed the multiplex PCR reads anew with MiXCR; each CDR3 protein has one entry. The repertoire holds approximately 22,000 distinct CDR3 sequences, with roughly three quarters as singletons. Co-extracted RNA and DNA came from 20-30 mg of unsorted bulk tissue. The CDR3 length is 14 residues. Germline lookup yields CDR1 MGHRA and CDR2 YSYEKL.

The chain links TRBV4-1 to TRBJ1-2; 8 bases fit TRBD1. Source material: liver tumor tissue from sampling region 1. Subset reported: tumor region T1, superior pole. The TCR originated in a man in his forties with primary liver carcinoma and hepatitis B virus infection. The CDR3 spells CANSQGDRNCGYTF. As DNA, the CDR3 is TGTGCCAACAGCCAAGGGGACAGGAACTGTGGTTACACCTTC.